Included here is one T cell receptor (beta chain) sequence, with context. What it binds is not known. This entry belongs to a study of cytomegalovirus exposure and HLA in healthy donors. General study results and limits: Diagnosis of cytomegalovirus status made by the classifier reportedly showed high specificity and sensitivity.

This CDR3 region has 13 residues. Germline-derived CDR1 and CDR2 are SQVTM and ANQGSEA. V lost 6 bases, J lost 9 bases, and 21 bases lay in between. Produced via immunoSEQ multiplex PCR; TCRdb's table is partial and in-frame only. The sample carries roughly 45,000 clones, 94% recorded once. The clonotype originates from a woman between 18 and 30 years old in good health and CMV-seropositive. This sequence joins TRBV29-1 and TRBJ2-7, with a possible D match to TRBD1 (6 bases). Sequencing was done on a sample of PBMCs. CDR3 amino acids: CSVTLGGVGSQYF. The CDR3 DNA reads as TGCAGCGTCACACTAGGGGGTGTAGGGTCGCAGTACTTC.